This T cell receptor beta chain stems from a study of graft-versus-host responses after intestinal transplantation. Study in general: The transplants performed in recipients were multivisceral, liver-intestinal, or isolated intestinal.

The study, taken as a whole, reports: High graft-versus-host to host-versus-graft T cell clonal ratios marked allografts of patients with graft-donor macrochimerism. Detection of GvH clones occurred in recipient marrow, and some had their first appearance in ileum or blood. Maximum circulating GvH clone levels tracked with early post-transplant HvG decreases.

TCRdb's table, derived via immunoSEQ multiplex PCR, lists solely in-frame clones and lacks some. The table lists 45,000 to 65,000 clones, approximately 94% of them singletons. Comments on this clone: Its antigen is currently unknown.

The source is a human donor who was the organ donor for an intestinal transplant. The specimen was unstimulated CD4+ T cells sorted from spleen or lymph node cells, collected before transplant.

Here the CDR3 reads CASSSQGLAGSYEQYF. CDR3 coding DNA: TGTGCCAGCAGCTCCCAGGGGCTAGCGGGGTCCTACGAGCAGTACTTC. The rearrangement links TRBV7-2 to TRBJ2-7; 9 bases line up with TRBD2. There are 16 residues in the CDR3. CDR1 is SGHTA and CDR2 is FQGNSA in the germline V gene. With V trimmed by 4 bases and J by 1 base, 8 bases remained unmatched.